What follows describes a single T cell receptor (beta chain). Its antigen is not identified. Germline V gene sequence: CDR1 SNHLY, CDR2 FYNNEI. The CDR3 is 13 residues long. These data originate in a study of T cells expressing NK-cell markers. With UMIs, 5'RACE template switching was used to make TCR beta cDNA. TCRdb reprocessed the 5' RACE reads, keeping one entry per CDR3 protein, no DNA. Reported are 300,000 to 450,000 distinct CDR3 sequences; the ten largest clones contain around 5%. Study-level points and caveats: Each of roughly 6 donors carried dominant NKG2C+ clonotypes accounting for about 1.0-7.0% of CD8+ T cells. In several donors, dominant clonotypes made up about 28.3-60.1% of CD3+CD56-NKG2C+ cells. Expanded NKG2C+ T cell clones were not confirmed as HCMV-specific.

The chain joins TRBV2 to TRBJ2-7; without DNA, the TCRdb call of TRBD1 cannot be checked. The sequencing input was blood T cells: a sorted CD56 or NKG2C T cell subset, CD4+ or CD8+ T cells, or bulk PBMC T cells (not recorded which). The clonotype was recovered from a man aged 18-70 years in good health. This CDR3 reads CASLLGVSYEQYF.